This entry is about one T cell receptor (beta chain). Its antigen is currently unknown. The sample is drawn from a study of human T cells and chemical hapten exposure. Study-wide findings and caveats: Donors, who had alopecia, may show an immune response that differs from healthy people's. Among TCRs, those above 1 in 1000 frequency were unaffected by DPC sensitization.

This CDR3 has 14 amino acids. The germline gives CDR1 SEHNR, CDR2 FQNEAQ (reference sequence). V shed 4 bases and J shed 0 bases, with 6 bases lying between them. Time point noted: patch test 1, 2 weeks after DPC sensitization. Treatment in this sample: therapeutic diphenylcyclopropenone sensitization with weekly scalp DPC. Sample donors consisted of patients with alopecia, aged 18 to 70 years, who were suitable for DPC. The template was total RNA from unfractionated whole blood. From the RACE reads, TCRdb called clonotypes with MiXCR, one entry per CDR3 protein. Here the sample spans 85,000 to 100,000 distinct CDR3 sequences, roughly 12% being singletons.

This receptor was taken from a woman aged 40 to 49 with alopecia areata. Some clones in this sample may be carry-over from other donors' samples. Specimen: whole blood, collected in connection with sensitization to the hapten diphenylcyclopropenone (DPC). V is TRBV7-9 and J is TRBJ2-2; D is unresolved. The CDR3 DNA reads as TGTGCCAGCAGCTGGGGAACGAACACCGGGGAGCTGTTTTTT. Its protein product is CASSWGTNTGELFF.